What follows are 20 T cell receptor beta chains derived from one specimen sequenced in a study of T cell changes during pregnancy in multiple sclerosis. The table came from immunoSEQ multiplex PCR; TCRdb's copy has only in-frame clones and leaves some out. The sample has tens of thousands of clones; 80% to 95% are singletons. Specimen: CD4+ T cells from peripheral blood mononuclear cells, collected in the third trimester of pregnancy. Receptors were obtained from a female donor with multiple sclerosis, enrolled in a pregnancy study.

This sequence joins TRBV7-9 and TRBJ1-1; 7 bases align to TRBD1. CDR3 length: 15 residues. Trimming removed 2 bases from V and 2 bases from J; junction bases left unmatched: 5. Germline V gene lookup returns CDR1 SEHNR and CDR2 FQNEAQ (reference sequence). CDR3 residues: CASSLMLGGNTEAFF. The CDR3 region has the DNA TGTGCCAGCAGCTTAATGTTAGGGGGCAACACTGAAGCTTTCTTT.

This sequence joins TRBV6-6 and TRBJ2-5, with unresolved D. The V and J ends lost 6 bases and 2 bases respectively, with 10 bases between them. The CDR3 spans 13 residues. Germline CDR1 is MNHNY and CDR2 is SVGAGI (reference sequence). The CDR3 sequence is CASSRRRQETQYF. The CDR3 region has the DNA TGTGCCAGCAGCCGAAGGCGGCAAGAGACCCAGTACTTC.

This chain joins TRBV10-3 and TRBJ1-1, with D maybe TRBD1 (5 bases). Germline V gene lookup returns CDR1 ENHRY and CDR2 SYGVKD. This CDR3 has 14 amino acids. V was shortened by 4 bases and J by 1 base, with 10 bases between the two germline ends. CDR3 sequence (DNA): TGTGCCATCAGTGCGCAGGGAGGGAACACTGAAGCTTTCTTT. It is translated as CAISAQGGNTEAFF.

The sample holds one count of this clone. The rearrangement joins TRBV4-1 to TRBJ2-7; TRBD2 aligns across 10 bases. The J segment lost 3 bases and the V segment lost 5 bases, leaving 7 bases of the junction unmatched. The CDR3 contains 15 residues. Germline CDR1 reads MGHRA; CDR2 reads YSYEKL. The DNA of the CDR3 is TGCGCCAGCAGCAAGGATGCTAGCGGGGGCTACGAGCAGTACTTC. Protein sequence: CASSKDASGGYEQYF.

This rearrangement joins TRBV6-6 to TRBJ2-3, with TRBD1 matching over 10 bases. The V and J ends lost 6 bases and 2 bases, in that order; junction bases with no gene match: 5. There are 15 residues in the CDR3. Germline V gene data show CDR1 as MNHNY and CDR2 as SVGAGI (reference sequence). The CDR3 coding sequence is TGTGCCAGCAGGCCGGGACAGGGGTACACAGATACGCAGTATTTT. It codes for CASRPGQGYTDTQYF.

The rearrangement joins TRBV19 to TRBJ2-1, with 7 bases aligning to TRBD1. This CDR3 comprises 14 residues. J was trimmed by 8 bases and V by 6 bases; bases with no gene match: 10. Germline values: CDR1 LNHDA, CDR2 SQIVND (reference sequence). CDR3 sequence: CASRAKTGIDEQFF. The CDR3, as DNA: TGTGCCAGTAGAGCGAAGACAGGGATCGATGAGCAGTTCTTC.

J is TRBJ1-2 and V is TRBV5-1; 7 nucleotides line up with TRBD1. This CDR3 has 14 amino acids. CDR1 is SGHRS and CDR2 is YFSETQ in the germline V gene. V lost 0 bases, J lost 7 bases, and 6 bases stayed unmatched. The CDR3 sequence: CASSLEGAYRGYTF. CDR3 nucleotides: TGCGCCAGCAGCTTGGAGGGGGCCTATCGTGGCTACACCTTC.

CDR3 protein: CASSQEWSAGGPPHTDTQYF. The CDR3 nucleotides are TGTGCCAGCAGCCAAGAATGGTCAGCGGGAGGTCCCCCCCACACAGATACGCAGTATTTT. The rearrangement links TRBV4-2 to TRBJ2-3; 9 positions agree with TRBD2. CDR3 length: 20 amino acids. The junction had 15 bases not matched to a gene; V was cut back by 0 bases and J by 2 bases. Germline loops: CDR1 LGHNA, CDR2 YNFKEQ.

The chain couples TRBV6-5 to TRBJ2-1; 8 positions agree with TRBD1. V dropped 7 bases and J dropped 6; count of bases not matched to a gene: 8. Germline loops: CDR1 MNHEY, CDR2 SVGAGI. CDR3 size: 14 residues. The CDR3 coding sequence is TGTGCCAGCAACCGGTTCACAGGGGGCAATGAGCAGTTCTTC. This codes for CASNRFTGGNEQFF.

This clone was observed a single time. The chain has TRBV11-3 and TRBJ2-2; 9 bases match TRBD1. The CDR3 sequence is 18 residues long. The germline V gene encodes CDR1 SGHNT and CDR2 YENEEA. The V segment lost 5 bases and the J segment 3 bases; nucleotides outside the gene matches: 13. The CDR3 region is CASSRAYRTGDHTGELFF. In nucleotides, the CDR3 is TGTGCCAGCAGCAGGGCTTATCGGACAGGGGACCACACCGGGGAGCTGTTTTTT.

CDR3 loop: CASSDRGMGSNTDTQYF. The CDR3 DNA follows: TGTGCCAGCAGTGATAGGGGGATGGGCTCTAACACAGATACGCAGTATTTT. The J gene is TRBJ2-3, the V gene TRBV6-1; D perhaps matches TRBD1 (6 bases). V was clipped by 3 bases and J by 2 bases, with 18 bases between them. This CDR3 comprises 17 residues. Germline loops: CDR1 MNHNS, CDR2 SASEGT.

The genes are TRBV7-9 and TRBJ2-5, with 11 bases lining up with TRBD2. There are 16 residues in the CDR3. The germline CDR1 and CDR2 sequences are SEHNR and FQNEAQ (reference sequence). V trimming: 6 bases; J trimming: 5 bases; junction bases outside the gene matches: 11. The CDR3 region is CASSPVAGGPRETQYF. CDR3 nucleotides: TGTGCCAGCAGTCCTGTAGCGGGAGGGCCGCGGGAGACCCAGTACTTC.

The gene calls are TRBV29-1 and TRBJ2-5; 8 bases match TRBD2. The last part of the DNA fits TRBJ2-7 better; the J call may be wrong. The CDR3 has 13 residues. Germline V gives CDR1 SQVTM, CDR2 ANQGSEA. CDR3 in DNA: TGCAGCGTGGGGGGTAGCGGGAACTACGAGCAGTACTTC. Translated: CSVGGSGNYEQYF.

This sequence joins TRBV7-2 and TRBJ2-7; 7 bases agree with TRBD2. Germline loops: CDR1 SGHTA, CDR2 FQGNSA. The CDR3 length is 15 residues. Trimming cost V 1 base and J 3 bases; bases outside gene matches: 6. The CDR3 sequence: CASSLGGGSGYEQYF. In DNA form, the CDR3 reads TGTGCCAGCAGCTTAGGAGGCGGGAGTGGCTACGAGCAGTACTTC.

J is TRBJ2-1 and V is TRBV19, with 11 bases matching TRBD1. There are 17 residues in the CDR3. Germline-derived CDR1 and CDR2 are LNHDA and SQIVND (reference sequence). The V and J ends lost 9 bases and 2 bases, in that order; junction bases with no gene match: 12. CDR3 nucleotides: TGTGCCAGCAGCCCCAGGAAGGGACAGGGGGCCTACAATGAGCAGTTCTTC. Encoded protein: CASSPRKGQGAYNEQFF.

The V call is TRBV29-1, the J call TRBJ2-7, with no clear D. This CDR3 region has 12 residues. The ends were cut back, 4 bases at V and 2 bases at J, with 9 bases in the middle. Per germline, CDR1 SQVTM and CDR2 ANQGSEA. The CDR3 region is CSVGRHPYEQYF. CDR3 coding DNA: TGCAGCGTTGGACGACACCCCTACGAGCAGTACTTC.

This clone was counted once. The gene calls are TRBV5-1 and TRBJ2-2, with 8 bases lining up with TRBD1. CDR3 length: 15 amino acids. V dropped 4 bases and J dropped 6; count of bases not matched to a gene: 8. Looked up from germline, CDR1 is SGHRS and CDR2 is YFSETQ. CDR3 coding DNA: TGCGCCAGCAGCGCGATGGGACAGGTCGCCGGGGAGCTGTTTTTT. Protein product: CASSAMGQVAGELFF.

The CDR3 DNA reads TGTGCCAGCAGCTTAAAAGGTCGTAGCGAGGTTGGCACAGATACGCAGTATTTT. Protein sequence: CASSLKGRSEVGTDTQYF. The chain is built from TRBV13 and TRBJ2-3, with a possible D match to TRBD2 (5 bases). Germline V gene lookup returns CDR1 PRHDT and CDR2 FYEKMQ (reference sequence). V dropped 2 bases and J dropped 1 base, with 19 bases sitting between them. The CDR3 is made up of 18 amino acids.

The rearrangement links TRBV18 to TRBJ2-3; no firm D call. The CDR3 extends over 11 amino acids. V lost 3 bases, J lost 5 bases, and 3 bases lay in between. The V gene's germline CDR1 is KGHSH and CDR2 LQKENI. CDR3 in DNA: TGTGCCAGCTCACCCGTAGATACGCAGTATTTT. As protein: CASSPVDTQYF.

The chain has TRBV6-1 and TRBJ2-1, with D possibly matching TRBD1 (6 bases). This CDR3 has 15 residues. Trimming left V 4 bases short and J 3 bases short, with 13 bases between. Germline CDR1 and CDR2: MNHNS and SASEGT. The CDR3, as DNA: TGTGCCAGCAGTGCGTCCAGGGGTAGCTACAATGAGCAGTTCTTC. Its protein product is CASSASRGSYNEQFF.